Presented here are 22 T cell receptor beta chains from one specimen sequenced in a study of OX40 agonist ivuxolimab in advanced cancers. Assay: immunoSEQ multiplex PCR; the TCRdb copy retains only in-frame clones and omits some. The data show some 51,000 clones, with around 77% seen just once and 2% to 2.5% held by the top ten. This sample comprised CD4+ or CD8+ T cells sorted from blood, obtained in a trial of the OX40 agonist ivuxolimab. The receptors shown here come from an adult with an advanced solid tumor such as melanoma, head and neck, liver or kidney cancer.

The chain has TRBV19 and TRBJ1-5, with a weak D call TRBD1 (6 bases). CDR1 is LNHDA and CDR2 is SQIVND in the germline V gene (reference sequence). V was pared by 5 bases and J by 7 bases, with 18 bases between. CDR3 length equals 15 residues. The CDR3 reads CASSSTGTTSQPQHF. CDR3 coding DNA: TGTGCCAGTAGTTCAACAGGGACCACATCGCAGCCCCAGCATTTT.

This clone turned up a few times. This chain uses TRBV19 with TRBJ2-1; no firm D call. The germline V and J ends were trimmed by 5 bases and 0 bases, with 17 bases remaining between them. Germline V gene lookup returns CDR1 LNHDA and CDR2 SQIVND (reference sequence). This CDR3 spans 17 amino acids. In DNA form, the CDR3 reads TGTGCCAGTAGTCCGCCCCGGCAGTCGAGCTCCTACAATGAGCAGTTCTTC. It translates to CASSPPRQSSSYNEQFF.

The genes are TRBV7-8 and TRBJ2-1, with D perhaps being TRBD1 or TRBD2 (5 bases each). The germline gives CDR1 SGHVS, CDR2 FQNEAQ. CDR3 length equals 17 residues. Trimming took off 1 base at V and 2 bases at J, with 15 bases between the two ends. The DNA for the CDR3 is TGTGCCAGCAGCTTAGGTACGCCCGGGACCCCCTACAATGAGCAGTTCTTC. Translating it yields CASSLGTPGTPYNEQFF.

The chain carries TRBV15 and TRBJ1-3, with a weak D call TRBD1 (5 bases). This CDR3 is 15 amino acids long. From germline, CDR1 is LNHNV and CDR2 YYDKDF (reference sequence). V shed 0 bases and J shed 7 bases, with 13 bases lying between them. The CDR3 sequence is CATSRDRDRGNTIYF. In nucleotides, the CDR3 is TGTGCCACCAGCAGAGATAGGGACCGGGGGAACACCATATATTTT.

The chain combines TRBV5-1 with TRBJ1-6, with no clear D. This CDR3 is built from 14 residues. The ends were cut back, 3 bases at V and 7 bases at J, with 11 bases in the middle. CDR1 is SGHRS, CDR2 YFSETQ, per germline. The CDR3 reads CASSSVTLNSPLHF. CDR3 bases: TGCGCCAGCAGCTCGGTGACGTTGAATTCACCCCTCCACTTT.

This chain connects TRBV4-1 to TRBJ2-7, with 9 bases matching TRBD2. This CDR3 contains 16 residues. V trimming: 2 bases; J trimming: 4 bases; junction bases outside the gene matches: 9. Germline V CDR1 and CDR2: MGHRA, YSYEKL. CDR3 sequence reads: CASSQSVAGEQYEQYF. The CDR3 nucleotides are TGCGCCAGCAGCCAAAGCGTAGCGGGAGAACAGTACGAGCAGTACTTC.

The chain uses TRBV9 and TRBJ2-3; weak D call: TRBD1 (7 bases). The V end was cut by 0 bases, the J end by 4 bases, with 15 bases between. Looked up from germline, CDR1 is SGDLS and CDR2 is YYNGEE. The CDR3 has 16 amino acids. CDR3 DNA sequence: TGTGCCAGCAGCGTAGCTTTCCAGGGGGGCTCAGATACGCAGTATTTT. Amino acid sequence: CASSVAFQGGSDTQYF.

This clone was recorded a few times. This chain links TRBV6-5 with TRBJ2-5; D is undetermined. CDR3 length: 15 residues. The V gene lost 0 bases and the J gene lost 2 bases, with 10 bases spanning the gap. Germline-derived CDR1 and CDR2 are MNHEY and SVGAGI. The CDR3 spells CASSYSPDIQETQYF. The CDR3 nucleotides read TGTGCCAGCAGTTACTCACCAGACATTCAAGAGACCCAGTACTTC.

The rearrangement joins TRBV29-1 to TRBJ1-2; 7 positions agree with TRBD1. The CDR3 has 15 amino acids. CDR1 is SQVTM, CDR2 ANQGSEA, per germline. The V and J ends lost 4 bases and 5 bases, in that order; junction bases with no gene match: 13. The DNA for the CDR3 is TGCAGCGTTGCCTCCGGGACAGTCTCCTTGTATGGCTACACCTTC. Its protein is CSVASGTVSLYGYTF.

The V gene is TRBV19, the J gene TRBJ1-1; D is uncertain. The V gene's germline CDR1 is LNHDA and CDR2 SQIVND (reference sequence). V lost 0 bases and J 7 bases, leaving 12 bases between the germline ends. The CDR3 runs 14 residues. CDR3 in amino acids: CASSIDRSGFEAFF. The CDR3 nucleotides are TGTGCCAGTAGTATAGATCGGTCGGGCTTTGAAGCTTTCTTT.

This clone showed up just a few times. V and J are TRBV28 and TRBJ2-3; 7 bases line up with TRBD1. With V trimmed by 8 bases and J by 4 bases, 12 bases remained unmatched. Germline V gene data show CDR1 as MDHEN and CDR2 as SYDVKM. This CDR3 region has 15 residues. The DNA of the CDR3 is TGTGCCAGCTCCACGGAGACAGGGAGTGCAGATACGCAGTATTTT. The encoded protein is CASSTETGSADTQYF.

The gene calls are TRBV5-1 and TRBJ1-2, with a possible D match to TRBD1 (5 bases). V was cut by 1 base and J by 4 bases, with 14 bases left in between. CDR3 length: 15 amino acids. Germline V gene sequence: CDR1 SGHRS, CDR2 YFSETQ. Here the CDR3 DNA reads TGCGCCAGCAGCTTGCGGGGCAGCAGCAGCTATGGCTACACCTTC. Its protein is CASSLRGSSSYGYTF.

The chain couples TRBV21-1 to TRBJ1-2. TRBV21-1 represents a pseudogene. The CDR3 loop spans 16 amino acids. The CDR3 region is CASSAQDGGVGYGYTF. As DNA, the CDR3 is TGTGCCAGCAGCGCCCAGGACGGGGGGGTTGGCTATGGCTACACCTTC.

This chain joins TRBV18 and TRBJ1-1; 7 bases fit TRBD1. V dropped 6 bases and J dropped 1; count of bases not matched to a gene: 5. Germline values: CDR1 KGHSH, CDR2 LQKENI. The CDR3 sequence is 14 residues long. CDR3 nucleotides: TGTGCCAGCTCCCGGGGACAGCGGAACACTGAAGCTTTCTTT. This sequence encodes CASSRGQRNTEAFF.

CDR3 nucleotide sequence: TGTGCCAGCAGTCCACCACGACAGGGTGATCAGCCCCAGCATTTT. It codes for CASSPPRQGDQPQHF. The chain uses TRBV27 and TRBJ1-5, with 7 bases that match TRBD1. Germline V gives CDR1 MNHEY, CDR2 SMNVEV (reference sequence). The CDR3 extends over 15 amino acids. Losses at the gene ends were 5 bases for V and 5 bases for J; bases not matched to a gene: 9.

The table lists this clone with a few counts. In nucleotides, the CDR3 is TGTGCCAGCAGATTAACTAGCGGGATCACCCAGCAGTACTTC. Its protein is CASRLTSGITQQYF. This chain uses TRBV11-2 with TRBJ2-7; 10 nucleotides line up with TRBD2. Germline CDR1 is SGHAT and CDR2 is FQNNGV. With 6 bases clipped from V and 8 bases from J, the junction kept 10 bases outside the gene matches. This CDR3 region has 14 residues.

For the CDR3, the DNA is TGTGCCAGCAATGGTCGGAGGGGCGGGAACACTGAAGCTTTCTTT. Encoded protein: CASNGRRGGNTEAFF. The chain joins TRBV2 to TRBJ1-1, with D tentatively TRBD1 (5 bases). CDR1 and CDR2 from the germline V gene are SNHLY and FYNNEI. Trimming removed 7 bases from V and 1 base from J, with 16 bases in between. This CDR3 region has 15 residues.

The gene calls are TRBV19 and TRBJ2-3; 9 bases line up with TRBD2. Germline V CDR1 and CDR2: LNHDA, SQIVND (reference sequence). Trimming removed 7 bases from V and 0 bases from J; junction bases left unmatched: 5. The CDR3 runs 15 residues. The CDR3 region is CASILTSGSTDTQYF. CDR3 sequence (DNA): TGTGCCAGTATCCTAACTAGCGGGAGCACAGATACGCAGTATTTT.

Only a few counts were recorded for this clone. The chain employs TRBV28 and TRBJ1-5, with 7 positions matching TRBD1. Losses at the gene ends were 10 bases for V and 1 base for J; bases not matched to a gene: 13. The CDR3 loop spans 16 amino acids. The germline V gene encodes CDR1 MDHEN and CDR2 SYDVKM. In DNA form, the CDR3 reads TGTGCCATCAAGACAGGGCTCAGGGGAAGCAATCAGCCCCAGCATTTT. This encodes CAIKTGLRGSNQPQHF.

This chain links TRBV2 with TRBJ2-1, with TRBD1 matching over 7 bases. This CDR3 comprises 15 residues. Germline V gene lookup returns CDR1 SNHLY and CDR2 FYNNEI. Losses at the gene ends were 2 bases for V and 5 bases for J; bases not matched to a gene: 6. The CDR3 DNA reads as TGTGCCAGCAGTGAAAGGGGGCTAGCCCACAATGAGCAGTTCTTC. The encoded protein is CASSERGLAHNEQFF.

This clone was seen a single time. The chain has TRBV2 and TRBJ1-3; D ambiguous. Germline loops: CDR1 SNHLY, CDR2 FYNNEI. The CDR3 has 15 amino acids. The V and J ends lost 6 bases and 4 bases respectively, with 16 bases between them. CDR3 amino acids: CASSSRAGGGNTIYF. Written as DNA, the CDR3 is TGTGCCAGCAGCTCTAGGGCCGGAGGAGGAAACACCATATATTTT. The full variable domain, with the rest looked up from reference TRBV2 and TRBJ1-3, is EPEVTQTPSHQVTQMGQEVILRCVPISNHLYFYWYRQILGQKVEFLVSFYNNEISEKSEIFDDQFSVERPDGSNFTLKIRSTKLEDSAMYFCASSSRAGGGNTIYFGEGSWLTVV.

The rearrangement links TRBV5-1 to TRBJ2-5, with D perhaps matching TRBD2 (6 bases). The CDR3 consists of 14 residues. The V end was cut by 2 bases, the J end by 1 base, with 9 bases between. Germline V gene lookup returns CDR1 SGHRS and CDR2 YFSETQ. The CDR3 here is CASSFWRGQETQYF. CDR3 in DNA: TGCGCCAGCAGCTTTTGGCGGGGCCAAGAGACCCAGTACTTC. Looking up the rest from reference TRBV5-1 and TRBJ2-5 gives the full variable domain: KAGVTQTPRYLIKTRGQQVTLSCSPISGHRSVSWYQQTPGQGLQFLFEYFSETQRNKGNFPGRFSGRQFSNSRSEMNVSTLELGDSALYLCASSFWRGQETQYFGPGTRLLVL.